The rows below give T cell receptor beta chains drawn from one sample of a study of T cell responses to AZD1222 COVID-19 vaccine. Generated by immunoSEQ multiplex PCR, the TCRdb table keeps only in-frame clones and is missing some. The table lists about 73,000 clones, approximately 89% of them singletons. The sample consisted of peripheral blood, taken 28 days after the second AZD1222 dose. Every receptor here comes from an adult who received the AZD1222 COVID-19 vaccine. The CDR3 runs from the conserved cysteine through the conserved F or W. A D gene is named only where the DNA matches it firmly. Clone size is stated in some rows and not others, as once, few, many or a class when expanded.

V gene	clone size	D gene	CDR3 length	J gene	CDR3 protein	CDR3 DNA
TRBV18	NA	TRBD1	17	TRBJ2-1	CASSPPFGTGPYNEQFF	TGTGCCAGCTCACCACCGTTCGGGACAGGCCCCTACAATGAGCAGTTCTTC
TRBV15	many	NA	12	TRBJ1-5	CATSAIGQPQHF	TGTGCCACCAGTGCCATCGGCCAGCCCCAGCATTTT
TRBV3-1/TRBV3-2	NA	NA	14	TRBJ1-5	CASSQAGGNQPQHF	TGTGCCAGCAGCCAGGCAGGTGGCAATCAGCCCCAGCATTTT
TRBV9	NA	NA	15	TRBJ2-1	CASSVEGQRDNEQFF	TGTGCCAGCAGCGTAGAGGGACAGCGGGACAATGAGCAGTTCTTC
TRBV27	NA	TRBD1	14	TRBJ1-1	CASSPTGMETEAFF	TGTGCCAGCAGTCCGACAGGGATGGAGACTGAAGCTTTCTTT
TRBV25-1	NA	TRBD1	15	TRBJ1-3	CASSEPTGLGNTIYF	TGTGCCAGCAGTGAACCGACAGGGTTGGGAAACACCATATATTTT
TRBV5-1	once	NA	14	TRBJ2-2	CASSLVGPGGELFF	TGCGCCAGCAGCTTGGTGGGGCCGGGCGGGGAGCTGTTTTTT
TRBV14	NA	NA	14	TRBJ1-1	CASRLAGLNTEAFF	TGTGCCAGCAGGTTGGCGGGATTGAACACTGAAGCTTTCTTT
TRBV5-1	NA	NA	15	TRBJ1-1	CASSPLQGRGAEAFF	TGCGCCAGCAGCCCCCTCCAGGGGAGGGGCGCTGAAGCTTTCTTT
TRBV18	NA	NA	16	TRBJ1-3	CASSRIGSRSGNTIYF	TGTGCCAGCTCTAGGATAGGAAGCCGTTCTGGAAACACCATATATTTT
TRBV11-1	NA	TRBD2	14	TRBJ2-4	CASSPTGRGNIQYF	TGTGCCAGCAGCCCAACGGGGCGGGGGAACATTCAGTACTTC
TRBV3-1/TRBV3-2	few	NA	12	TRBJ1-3	CASSQDAYTIYF	TGTGCCAGCAGCCAAGATGCGTACACCATATATTTT
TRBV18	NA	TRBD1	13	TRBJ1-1	CASSAQGGSEAFF	TGTGCCAGCTCAGCACAGGGGGGCTCAGAAGCTTTCTTT
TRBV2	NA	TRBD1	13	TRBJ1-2	CASRGGQVYGYTF	TGTGCCAGCAGGGGGGGACAGGTCTATGGCTACACCTTC
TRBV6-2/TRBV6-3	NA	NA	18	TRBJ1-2	CASSLYSVAQALRDGYTF	TGTGCCAGCAGTCTTTACTCGGTCGCGCAAGCCCTCCGGGATGGCTACACCTTC
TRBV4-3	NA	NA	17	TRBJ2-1	CASSQESGWSSYNEQFF	TGCGCCAGCAGCCAAGAGTCCGGCTGGAGCTCCTACAATGAGCAGTTCTTC
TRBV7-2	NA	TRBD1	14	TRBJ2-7	CASSPGGWRTEQYF	TGTGCCAGCAGCCCAGGGGGTTGGAGGACCGAGCAGTACTTC
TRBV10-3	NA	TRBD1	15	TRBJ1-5	CATGDRGGFGQPQHF	TGTGCCACCGGGGACAGGGGAGGATTTGGTCAGCCCCAGCATTTT
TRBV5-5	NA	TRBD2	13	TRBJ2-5	CASTAGGRETQYF	TGTGCCAGCACCGCGGGGGGAAGAGAGACCCAGTACTTC
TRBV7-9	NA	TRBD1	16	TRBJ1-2	CASSFPVGQGSYGYTF	TGTGCCAGCAGCTTTCCCGTTGGACAGGGGTCTTATGGCTACACCTTC
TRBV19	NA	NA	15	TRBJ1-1	CASTILLGGNTEAFF	TGTGCCAGTACCATCCTCCTGGGGGGGAACACTGAAGCTTTCTTT
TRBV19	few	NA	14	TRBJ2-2	CASSQTINTGELFF	TGTGCCAGTAGTCAGACAATAAACACCGGGGAGCTGTTTTTT
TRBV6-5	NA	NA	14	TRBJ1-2	CASSSLGAFEGYTF	TGTGCCAGCAGTTCGCTGGGGGCGTTTGAAGGCTACACCTTC
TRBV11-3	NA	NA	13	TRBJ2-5	CASSLDRGQTQYF	TGTGCCAGCAGCTTAGACAGGGGACAGACCCAGTACTTC